The source of this T cell receptor beta chain is a study of cytomegalovirus exposure and HLA in healthy donors. Across the whole study: The roughly 130 validation repertoires used the same platform as the roughly 700 first-cohort repertoires (as reported by a later analysis).

A note on this clone: The target antigen is unknown.

Donors were drawn from the roughly 120-subject validation cohort, separate from the approximately 640-subject first cohort. Study findings and constraints: According to the study, approximately 150 TCR beta chains were cytomegalovirus-associated. Clusters of TCRs from the first cohort tended to co-occur in the 95 to 150 validation repertoires (as a later analysis found).

CDR3 length: 12 residues. Germline CDR1 is MNHEY and CDR2 is SMNVEV (reference sequence). The germline V and J ends were trimmed by 3 bases and 3 bases, with 6 bases remaining between them. Only in-frame clones appear in the TCRdb table, and some are missing; sequencing was by immunoSEQ multiplex PCR. The repertoire holds about 220,000 clones, with roughly 88% as singletons. What was sequenced was PBMCs. The V gene is TRBV27, the J gene TRBJ2-7; no definite D call. This receptor was identified in a woman between 18 and 29 years old in good health and CMV-seronegative. This CDR3 is CASSFTGYEQYF. CDR3 DNA sequence: TGTGCCAGCAGTTTCACCGGCTACGAGCAGTACTTC.